The 23 T cell receptor beta chains below all came from one sample that was sequenced in a study of OX40 agonist ivuxolimab in advanced cancers. Method: immunoSEQ multiplex PCR; TCRdb's copy keeps in-frame clones and lacks some. The sample has tens of thousands of clones, approximately 94% seen once; the top ten hold 15% to 19%. The source was CD4+ or CD8+ T cells sorted from blood, collected in a trial of the OX40 agonist ivuxolimab. The receptors stem from an adult with an advanced solid tumor such as melanoma, head and neck, liver or kidney cancer.

This sequence joins TRBV6-6 and TRBJ1-1, with D possibly being TRBD1 (5 bases). Germline lookup yields CDR1 MNHNY and CDR2 SVGAGI (reference sequence). V lost 2 bases and J lost 1, with 14 bases in between. This CDR3 contains 16 residues. The CDR3 sequence is CASSYPGRQGNTEAFF. CDR3 bases: TGTGCCAGCAGTTACCCCGGGCGGCAGGGGAACACTGAAGCTTTCTTT.

The rearrangement uses TRBV29-1 and TRBJ2-1; D remains ambiguous. V was shortened by 2 bases and J by 5 bases, with 4 bases between the two germline ends. CDR3 length: 11 amino acids. In germline, CDR1 is SQVTM, CDR2 ANQGSEA. The CDR3, as DNA: TGCAGCGTTGAACCCCACAATGAGCAGTTCTTC. Its translation: CSVEPHNEQFF.

The chain links TRBV7-2 to TRBJ1-1; no reliable D call. V was cut by 3 bases and J by 11 bases, with 16 bases left in between. This CDR3 spans 13 amino acids. Germline V gene sequence: CDR1 SGHTA, CDR2 FQGNSA. CDR3 bases: TGTGCCAGCAGCTTGGGTTTGGGCGCCGGGGCTTTCTTT. This gives the protein CASSLGLGAGAFF.

This rearrangement joins TRBV29-1 to TRBJ2-7; 7 bases agree with TRBD1. Germline trimming cut 6 bases from V and 3 bases from J; bases unmatched to any gene: 2. Germline CDR1 reads SQVTM; CDR2 reads ANQGSEA. The CDR3 has 11 amino acids. CDR3 loop: CSVQGNYEQYF. The DNA of the CDR3 is TGCAGCGTACAGGGGAACTACGAGCAGTACTTC.

V usage is TRBV4-1 and J usage is TRBJ1-2; no clear D gene. CDR1 is MGHRA and CDR2 is YSYEKL in the germline V gene. Trimming took 0 bases from V and 6 from J, leaving 17 bases between them. The CDR3 is made up of 16 amino acids. The chain's CDR3 is CASSQDRNYRPHGYTF. The CDR3 nucleotides are TGCGCCAGCAGCCAAGATCGAAACTATAGGCCCCATGGCTACACCTTC.

CDR3 sequence: CASSPNRGYEQYF. In DNA, the CDR3 is TGCGCCAGCAGCCCCAACAGGGGCTACGAGCAGTACTTC. V gene TRBV4-3 combines with J gene TRBJ2-7, with TRBD1 identical over 7 bases. Trimming took 4 bases from V and 3 from J; bases not matched to a gene: 3. Germline lookup yields CDR1 LGHNA and CDR2 YSLEER. The CDR3 covers 13 residues.

The V and J genes are TRBV6-5 and TRBJ2-1; either TRBD1 or TRBD2 may supply D (5 bases each). The CDR3 loop spans 15 amino acids. CDR1 is MNHEY, CDR2 SVGAGI, per germline. With 7 bases removed from V and 7 bases from J, the gap between germline ends came to 20 bases. CDR3 sequence: CASNIGGGSSNEQFF. The CDR3 nucleotides read TGTGCCAGCAATATAGGTGGGGGTTCGTCAAATGAGCAGTTCTTC.

The V and J genes are TRBV23-1 and TRBJ2-7; D is unresolved. TRBV23-1 is sorted into the ORF group, with uncertain function. Trimming removed 8 bases at V and 6 bases at J, with 8 bases between. CDR3 length: 10 amino acids. The CDR3 loop is CASFTSEQYF. The CDR3 nucleotides are TGCGCCAGCTTTACTTCCGAGCAGTACTTC.

V and J are TRBV2 and TRBJ2-7, with a weak D call TRBD2 (5 bases). Trimming pared 7 bases from V and 0 bases from J, leaving 13 bases between. The CDR3 has 14 amino acids. The V gene's germline CDR1 is SNHLY and CDR2 FYNNEI. The CDR3, as DNA: TGTGCCAGCATTGGGAGCATTTACTCCTACGAGCAGTACTTC. This codes for CASIGSIYSYEQYF.

This clone was found once. This sequence joins TRBV30 and TRBJ2-7, with 13 bases matching TRBD2. V shed 1 base and J 0 bases; nucleotides not matched to a gene: 9. The CDR3 has 18 residues. The germline V gene has CDR1 GTSNPN and CDR2 SVGIG (reference sequence). CDR3 coding DNA: TGTGCCTGGAGTGACGGACTAGCGGGAGTCCTCCCCTCCTACGAGCAGTACTTC. Translation gives CAWSDGLAGVLPSYEQYF.

CDR3 nucleotides: TGTGCCAGTCGGACTAGCGGAGACTACAATGAGCAGTTCTTC. It yields the protein CASRTSGDYNEQFF. The rearrangement uses TRBV13 and TRBJ2-1; 10 bases align to TRBD2. With V trimmed by 9 bases and J by 3 bases, 5 bases remained unmatched. The CDR3 is 14 amino acids. Looked up from germline, CDR1 is PRHDT and CDR2 is FYEKMQ (reference sequence).

This rearrangement joins TRBV2 to TRBJ2-1; D may be TRBD1 or TRBD2 (6 bases each). Trimming stripped 5 bases from V and 2 bases from J, with 16 bases between. The germline V gene encodes CDR1 SNHLY and CDR2 FYNNEI. The CDR3 consists of 16 residues. The CDR3 region has the DNA TGTGCCAGCAGTCCCACCCTCGGGGGCCCCTACAATGAGCAGTTCTTC. Protein product: CASSPTLGGPYNEQFF.

V usage is TRBV7-6 and J usage is TRBJ1-1; tentative D call: TRBD1 (5 bases). Germline assignment: CDR1 SGHVS and CDR2 FNYEAQ. This CDR3 region has 15 residues. Trimming cost V 4 bases and J 4 bases, with 16 bases left between them. The CDR3 spells CASSSGGRRGTEAFF. In DNA form, the CDR3 reads TGTGCCAGCAGCTCGGGGGGGAGGAGAGGCACTGAAGCTTTCTTT. Full variable domain (remainder filled in from reference TRBV7-6 and TRBJ1-1): GAGVSQSPRYKVTKRGQDVALRCDPISGHVSLYWYRQALGQGPEFLTYFNYEAQQDKSGLPNDRFSAERPEGSISTLTIQRTEQRDSAMYRCASSSGGRRGTEAFFGQGTRLTVV.

The chain is built from TRBV7-8 and TRBJ1-5; TRBD1 is a possible D gene (6 bases). V was trimmed by 1 base and J by 1 base, leaving 8 bases between them. This CDR3 has 15 residues. In germline, CDR1 is SGHVS, CDR2 FQNEAQ. CDR3 protein: CASSLGTASNQPQHF. DNA for the CDR3: TGTGCCAGCAGCTTAGGGACAGCCAGCAATCAGCCCCAGCATTTT.

This sequence joins TRBV6-5 and TRBJ1-2; 8 nucleotides match TRBD1. Germline lookup yields CDR1 MNHEY and CDR2 SVGAGI. CDR3 length equals 15 residues. The V segment lost 5 bases and the J segment 1 base; nucleotides outside the gene matches: 6. CDR3 nucleotides: TGTGCCAGCAGTCCCTGGACAGGGTTTAACTATGGCTACACCTTC. This sequence encodes CASSPWTGFNYGYTF.

A single count supports this clone. The chain links TRBV7-6 to TRBJ2-3; D may correspond to TRBD1 or TRBD2 (6 bases each). The CDR3 contains 16 residues. V was trimmed by 7 bases and J by 1 base, leaving 18 bases between them. Germline CDR1 reads SGHVS; CDR2 reads FNYEAQ. The CDR3, as DNA: TGTGCCAGCAATAATGATAGGGGGGCCGGCACAGATACGCAGTATTTT. Its translation is CASNNDRGAGTDTQYF.

The J gene is TRBJ1-5, the V gene TRBV19; the D is unclear. The germline CDR1 and CDR2 sequences are LNHDA and SQIVND (reference sequence). The CDR3 totals 13 residues. Trimming took off 7 bases at V and 0 bases at J, with 7 bases between the two ends. Here the CDR3 reads CASIGDSNQPQHF. In nucleotides, the CDR3 is TGTGCCAGTATTGGGGATAGCAATCAGCCCCAGCATTTT.

The rearrangement links TRBV18 to TRBJ2-5; 9 nucleotides line up with TRBD2. The CDR3 consists of 16 residues. CDR1 is KGHSH, CDR2 LQKENI, per germline. The V segment lost 6 bases and the J segment 3 bases; nucleotides outside the gene matches: 11. CDR3 sequence reads: CASSPGLAGIKETQYF. The CDR3 bases are TGTGCCAGCTCTCCCGGGCTAGCGGGGATCAAAGAGACCCAGTACTTC.

The chain is built from TRBV5-1 and TRBJ2-5; the D is unclear. The CDR3 extends over 14 amino acids. The germline V gene encodes CDR1 SGHRS and CDR2 YFSETQ. The V end was cut by 0 bases, the J end by 5 bases, with 11 bases between. The CDR3 is CASSLGVGEETQYF. The CDR3 DNA reads as TGCGCCAGCAGCTTGGGGGTCGGTGAGGAGACCCAGTACTTC.

The chain is built from TRBV7-9 and TRBJ1-5, with D possibly TRBD1 on 5 matching bases. CDR3 length: 19 amino acids. The germline V gene encodes CDR1 SEHNR and CDR2 FQNEAQ (reference sequence). V was shortened by 1 base and J by 1 base, with 20 bases between the two germline ends. The DNA of the CDR3 is TGTGCCAGCAGCTTAGTCCAAGGCCGGGGGGTAAGGAGCAATCAGCCCCAGCATTTT. As protein: CASSLVQGRGVRSNQPQHF. The variable domain in full, with the rest retrieved from reference TRBV7-9 and TRBJ1-5, is DTGVSQNPRHKITKRGQNVTFRCDPISEHNRLYWYRQTLGQGPEFLTYFQNEAQLEKSRLLSDRFSAERPKGSFSTLEIQRTEQGDSAMYLCASSLVQGRGVRSNQPQHFGDGTRLSIL.

This clone was detected a few times. This rearrangement joins TRBV4-3 to TRBJ1-1; no definite D call. Trimming pared 0 bases from V and 0 bases from J, leaving 5 bases between. The CDR3 consists of 14 residues. Germline CDR1 reads LGHNA; CDR2 reads YSLEER. In DNA form, the CDR3 reads TGCGCCAGCAGCCAAGAAACAGTGAACACTGAAGCTTTCTTT. Translated: CASSQETVNTEAFF.

The chain joins TRBV7-9 to TRBJ2-7; D not certain. The CDR3 runs 10 residues. V lost 5 bases and J lost 7, with 6 bases in between. Germline assignment: CDR1 SEHNR and CDR2 FQNEAQ (reference sequence). The CDR3 bases are TGTGCCAGCAGCGGTGGTGAGCAGTACTTC. Translation gives CASSGGEQYF.

The chain uses TRBV7-2 and TRBJ2-7, with D uncertain. The V gene's germline CDR1 is SGHTA and CDR2 FQGNSA. The V and J ends lost 5 bases and 0 bases respectively, with 14 bases between them. The CDR3 loop spans 15 amino acids. Here the CDR3 reads CASSPVGGSSYEQYF. CDR3 coding DNA: TGTGCCAGCAGCCCCGTGGGCGGAAGCTCCTACGAGCAGTACTTC.